The clone carrying this T cell receptor beta chain has a handful of counts. The data originate from a study of shared clonotypes between healthy human individuals. Whole-study context: Ranging from 18 to 49 in age, donors were two women and a few men.

Ten immunoSEQ deep assay plates were used to sequence the DNA of unsorted PBMCs. Here immunoSEQ multiplex PCR was the method, and the copy in TCRdb shows in-frame clones only, minus some. The repertoire holds around 450,000 clones, with roughly 83% as singletons. This CDR3 contains 15 residues. V lost 4 bases to trimming and J lost 1 base; unmatched junction nucleotides: 3. Germline V CDR1 and CDR2: SEHNR, FQNEAQ (reference sequence). Nashville, Tennessee was home to all donors, each a Caucasian adult. The specimen sequenced was PBMCs. J is TRBJ1-4 and V is TRBV7-9, with 7 nucleotides matching TRBD1. The TCR comes from a woman aged 40 to 50 in good health. Some clones in this sample may be carry-over from other donors' samples. The CDR3 nucleotides read TGTGCCAGCAGCTCAGGGGGGGAAACTAATGAAAAACTGTTTTTT. Its protein product is CASSSGGETNEKLFF.